This T cell receptor beta chain was documented in a study of metastatic and nonmetastatic thyroid tumors. Overall study: Patients with malignant and benign thyroid disease provided blood and tumor or nodule tissue, whose repertoires were compared. Overall study findings and caveats: Significantly greater TCR beta diversity was reportedly found in malignant thyroid tumors than in benign nodules (in blood and tumor).

Original processing notes: The distant-metastasis classifier for papillary thyroid cancer was built from CDR3 differences across clinicopathological groups. TCRdb reprocessed the PCR reads using MiXCR. In this record, the V and J calls reflect TCRdb's handling and not the investigators' own analysis. The sample lists 30,000 to 35,000 clones, roughly 15% occurring once. Before thyroid surgery, none of the patients had received any treatment. Notes on this clone: The antigen is undetermined.

This receptor was obtained from a male donor with papillary thyroid cancer or a benign thyroid nodule (not recorded which). Some clones in this sample may be carry-over from other donors' samples. Input material: blood.

The CDR3: CASRGTGAFPSYEQYF. CDR3 nucleotide sequence: TGTGCCAGCCGAGGGACAGGGGCCTTTCCTTCCTACGAGCAGTACTTC. V gene TRBV27 combines with J gene TRBJ2-7; 10 bases are a match to TRBD1. The J segment lost 1 base and the V segment lost 8 bases, leaving 11 bases of the junction unmatched. The CDR3 has 16 amino acids. CDR1 MNHEY and CDR2 SMNVEV come from the germline V gene (reference sequence).